A selection of T cell receptor beta chains follows, all from one sample in a study of control samples from healthy donors and cancer patients. The repertoire was sequenced with immunoSEQ multiplex PCR; TCRdb's copy has only in-frame clones and lacks some. This sample yields roughly 450,000 clones, of which around nine tenths are seen a single time; more than 6% belongs to the top ten. The sample taken for sequencing was PBMCs. The receptors were sampled from a man aged 40-50 years with head and neck cancer. The CDR3 runs from the conserved cysteine through the conserved F or W. D genes are given only for firm matches. Clone size appears in some rows only: once, few, many, or a class for an expanded clone.

D gene | J gene | V gene | clone size | CDR3 DNA | CDR3 protein
NA | TRBJ2-2 | TRBV5-1 | NA | TGCGCCAGCAGACACCCTCTGGCAGGGCGCGACACCGGGGAGCTGTTTTTT | CASRHPLAGRDTGELFF
TRBD1 | TRBJ1-3 | TRBV28 | NA | TGTGCCAGCAGTTCGCCGGGACAGGGAGGAGGAAACACCATATATTTT | CASSSPGQGGGNTIYF
TRBD1 | TRBJ1-4 | TRBV6-5 | NA | TGTGCCAGCAGTACGGGACAGGATAATGAAAAACTGTTTTTT | CASSTGQDNEKLFF
TRBD2 | TRBJ2-5 | TRBV4-2 | NA | TGTGCCAGCAGCCAAGACAGCGGGGAGCGGGGGACCCAGTACTTC | CASSQDSGERGTQYF
NA | TRBJ1-2 | TRBV5-6 | NA | TGTGCCAGCAGCTTGGCGGGGACTCGCTACACCTTC | CASSLAGTRYTF
TRBD2 | TRBJ2-1 | TRBV4-1 | NA | TGCGCCAGCAGCCAAGGACTAGCGGGAGGAGGGGGCCACAATGAGCAGTTCTTC | CASSQGLAGGGGHNEQFF
NA | TRBJ1-3 | TRBV27 | NA | TGTGCCAGCAGGAAGGGTGTTTCTGGAAACACCATATATTTT | CASRKGVSGNTIYF
NA | TRBJ1-6 | TRBV11-2 | NA | TGTGCCAGCAGCCAAACCGTCCCAAGGGTTGGTAATTCACCCCTCCACTTT | CASSQTVPRVGNSPLHF
TRBD1 | TRBJ1-2 | TRBV9 | NA | TGTGCCAGCAGCGTAGATGGAGCGGGGACAGACGGCTACACCTTC | CASSVDGAGTDGYTF
NA | TRBJ1-1 | TRBV10-2 | once | TGCGCCAGCAGGGATTCGTATAGCACTGAAGCTTTCTTT | CASRDSYSTEAFF
NA | TRBJ2-7 | TRBV24-1 | once | TGTGCCACCAGTGATGCACGGACATCCTCCTACGAGCAGTACTTC | CATSDARTSSYEQYF
NA | TRBJ1-6 | TRBV6-5 | NA | TGTGCCAGCAGCGGGGGGGGCAGGCAATTTTCACCCCTCCACTTT | CASSGGGRQFSPLHF
TRBD1 | TRBJ1-3 | TRBV28 | NA | TGTGCCAGCAGTTTCGGACAGGGGGTTTGGGGCTCTGGAAACACCATATATTTT | CASSFGQGVWGSGNTIYF
NA | TRBJ2-7 | TRBV23-1 | NA | TGCGCCAGCAGTCAGGAGCCCAGGGGCCGGAACGAGCAGTACTTC | CASSQEPRGRNEQYF
NA | TRBJ1-4 | TRBV18 | NA | TGTGCCAGCTCACCCCCCAGGGGCGGTAATGAAAAACTGTTTTTT | CASSPPRGGNEKLFF
NA | TRBJ2-2 | TRBV5-5 | once | TGTGCCAGCTCAATACGGGAGAGCTTAACCGGGGAGCTGTTTTTT | CASSIRESLTGELFF
NA | TRBJ2-1 | TRBV27 | NA | TGTGCCAGCAGTTTATTGGTGCAGAAACTTTCCTACAATGAGCAGTTCTTC | CASSLLVQKLSYNEQFF
TRBD1 | TRBJ2-7 | TRBV5-6 | NA | TGTGCCAGCAGCTACAAGGGGGCGGGCTACGAGCAGTACTTC | CASSYKGAGYEQYF
TRBD1 | TRBJ1-4 | TRBV5-6 | few | TGTGCCAGCAGCTTTGGACAGGGATCCTCCGGACGCGAAAAACTGTTTTTT | CASSFGQGSSGREKLFF
NA | TRBJ2-1 | TRBV5-1 | NA | TGCGCCAGCAGCTTGGCCGTAGAGGCGACCTACAATGAGCAGTTCTTC | CASSLAVEATYNEQFF
TRBD2 | TRBJ2-7 | TRBV5-1 | once | TGCGCCAGCAGCTTGGCCAGGCGGGAGGCGGGGGGCCGCTCCTACGAGCAGTACTTC | CASSLARREAGGRSYEQYF
NA | TRBJ2-7 | TRBV4-2 | few | TGTGCCAGCAGCCAATTGGCCAGCTACGAGCAGTACTTC | CASSQLASYEQYF
NA | TRBJ1-2 | TRBV19 | NA | TGTGCCAGTACTCGTGGACCGTTGGGCTACACCTTC | CASTRGPLGYTF
NA | TRBJ1-2 | TRBV5-4 | NA | TGTGCCAGCAGCCTAAACATAAGGGTAGGAGTTGACTACACCTTC | CASSLNIRVGVDYTF
NA | TRBJ2-1 | TRBV27 | NA | TGTGCCAGCAGTTTAGGCCTGGGATCGAGCTCCTACAATGAGCAGTTCTTC | CASSLGLGSSSYNEQFF
NA | TRBJ2-1 | TRBV27 | NA | TGTGCCAGCAGTTCCGCCTCGTTTTTGTTGGGGTTCTTC | CASSSASFLLGFF
TRBD2 | TRBJ2-5 | TRBV6-1 | NA | TGTGCCAGCAGTGTTAGCGGGGGGAACCCCGCGGGGGAGATCCAGTACTTC | CASSVSGGNPAGEIQYF
NA | TRBJ2-3 | TRBV3-1/TRBV3-2 | once | TGTGCCAGCAGCGATGGATACGGGGGACAGATCACAGATACGCAGTATTTT | CASSDGYGGQITDTQYF
NA | TRBJ1-6 | TRBV6-5 | NA | TGTGCCAGCAGTTACTCACACCCAGGGGAATCACCCCTCCACTTT | CASSYSHPGESPLHF
NA | TRBJ2-7 | TRBV7-2 | NA | TGTGCCAGCAGCTTACGGGGCTACTCCTACGAGCAGTACTTC | CASSLRGYSYEQYF
NA | TRBJ2-7 | TRBV10-3 | NA | TGTGCCATCAAGGCTGGAAACTCCTACGAGCAGTACTTC | CAIKAGNSYEQYF
NA | TRBJ1-1 | TRBV7-9 | NA | TGTGCCAGCAGCTTGAGTCCCACGAACACTGAAGCTTTCTTT | CASSLSPTNTEAFF
NA | TRBJ2-1 | TRBV11-2 | NA | TGTGCCAGCAGCTTAGGGCTCTACAATGAGCAGTTCTTC | CASSLGLYNEQFF
TRBD1 | TRBJ2-1 | TRBV9 | NA | TGTGCCAGCAGCGCCGGGACAGGGAGCAACAATGAGCAGTTCTTC | CASSAGTGSNNEQFF
NA | TRBJ2-2 | TRBV7-9 | NA | TGTGCCAGCAGCTCACGGGACCCATACCCCGGGGAGCTGTTTTTT | CASSSRDPYPGELFF
NA | TRBJ2-3 | TRBV19 | NA | TGTGCCAGTAGTATAGGCATAGGGATCGACACAGATACGCAGTATTTT | CASSIGIGIDTDTQYF
NA | TRBJ2-3 | TRBV30 | NA | TGTGCCTGGAGTGTTAAAGCAGCAACTAGCACAGATACGCAGTATTTT | CAWSVKAATSTDTQYF